This T cell receptor (beta chain) comes out of a study of shared clonotypes between healthy human individuals. About the research overall: Donors, aged 18 to 49, were two women and three men. Findings and caveats of the study: Represented diversity (both genetic and exposure-history) was limited by the small number of donors.

Only one count was recorded for this clone. The antigen remains undetermined. Across several immunoSEQ plates, the genomic DNA of each subset was split evenly. Data came from immunoSEQ multiplex PCR; TCRdb stores just in-frame clones and leaves some out. The sample shows over 1.4 million clones, about 96% of them seen only once. What was sequenced was naive CD4+ T cells sorted from blood. Subset defined: CD45RA+ positively selected. This clonotype originated in a man aged 30 to 45 in good health.

CDR3 DNA sequence: TGTGCCAGCTCACCCGAGCGGGAAGCCTACAATGAGCAGTTCTTC. This translates into CASSPEREAYNEQFF. The chain has TRBV18 and TRBJ2-1; 7 nucleotides align to TRBD2. The CDR3 loop spans 15 amino acids. J gave up 2 bases and V 3 bases, and 4 bases lay outside the gene matches. The germline V gene encodes CDR1 KGHSH and CDR2 LQKENI.